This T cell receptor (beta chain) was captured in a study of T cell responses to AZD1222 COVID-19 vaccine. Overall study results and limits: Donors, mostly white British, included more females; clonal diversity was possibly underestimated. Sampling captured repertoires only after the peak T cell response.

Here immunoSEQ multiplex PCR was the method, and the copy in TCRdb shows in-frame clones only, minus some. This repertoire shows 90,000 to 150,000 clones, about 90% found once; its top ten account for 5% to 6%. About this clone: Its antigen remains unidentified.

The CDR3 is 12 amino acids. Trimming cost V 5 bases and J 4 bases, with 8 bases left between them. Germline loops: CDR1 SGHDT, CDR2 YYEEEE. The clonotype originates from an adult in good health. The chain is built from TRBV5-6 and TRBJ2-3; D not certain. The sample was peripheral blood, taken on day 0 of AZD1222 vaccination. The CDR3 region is CASRVGADTQYF. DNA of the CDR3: TGTGCCAGCAGGGTGGGCGCAGATACGCAGTATTTT.